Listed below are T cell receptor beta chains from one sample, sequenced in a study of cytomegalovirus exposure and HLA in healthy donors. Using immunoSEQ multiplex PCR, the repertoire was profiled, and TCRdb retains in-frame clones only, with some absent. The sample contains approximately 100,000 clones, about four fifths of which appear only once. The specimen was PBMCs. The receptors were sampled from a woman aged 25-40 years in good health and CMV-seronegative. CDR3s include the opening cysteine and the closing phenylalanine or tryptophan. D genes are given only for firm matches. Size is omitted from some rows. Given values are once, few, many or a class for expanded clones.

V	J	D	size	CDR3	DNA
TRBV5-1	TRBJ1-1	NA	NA	CASSTQGPGNTEAFF	TGCGCCAGCAGCACCCAGGGGCCGGGGAACACTGAAGCTTTCTTT
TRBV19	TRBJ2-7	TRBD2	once	CASSIRPASGTYEQYF	TGTGCCAGTAGTATACGCCCGGCTAGCGGGACCTACGAGCAGTACTTC
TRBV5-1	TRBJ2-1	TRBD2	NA	CASSLTSGRDEQFF	TGCGCCAGCAGCCTGACTAGCGGGAGGGATGAGCAGTTCTTC
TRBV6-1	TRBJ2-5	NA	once	CASTGGQETQYF	TGTGCCAGCACCGGGGGTCAAGAGACCCAGTACTTC
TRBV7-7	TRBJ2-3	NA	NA	CASSSGLSFRDTQYF	TGTGCTAGCAGCTCCGGACTAAGCTTTAGAGATACGCAGTATTTT
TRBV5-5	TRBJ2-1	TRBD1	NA	CASSPKGQGVTNEQFF	TGTGCCAGCAGCCCGAAGGGACAGGGGGTTACCAATGAGCAGTTCTTC
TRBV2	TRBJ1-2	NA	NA	CASSEEVGAGGTYGYTF	TGTGCCAGCAGTGAAGAAGTAGGCGCGGGGGGCACCTATGGCTACACCTTC
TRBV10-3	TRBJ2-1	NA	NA	CAIRDSNNEQFF	TGTGCCATCAGGGACAGTAACAATGAGCAGTTCTTC
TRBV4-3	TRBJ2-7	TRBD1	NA	CASSQARQGTYEQYF	TGCGCCAGCAGCCAAGCTAGACAGGGAACCTACGAGCAGTACTTC
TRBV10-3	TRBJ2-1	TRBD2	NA	CAISDSPAGGRNEQFF	TGTGCCATCAGTGACTCCCCAGCGGGGGGCCGCAATGAGCAGTTCTTC
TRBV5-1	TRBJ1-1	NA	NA	CASSSGQSMNTEAFF	TGCGCCAGCAGCTCCGGACAGAGCATGAACACTGAAGCTTTCTTT
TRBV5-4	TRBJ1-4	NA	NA	CASSLPGDNEKLFF	TGTGCCAGCAGCTTGCCAGGGGATAATGAAAAACTGTTTTTT
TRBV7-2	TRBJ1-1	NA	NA	CASSLVLYTEAFF	TGTGCCAGCAGCTTAGTCTTGTATACTGAAGCTTTCTTT
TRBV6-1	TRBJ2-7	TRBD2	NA	CASSGGLAAYEQYF	TGTGCCAGCAGTGGCGGACTAGCGGCCTACGAGCAGTACTTC
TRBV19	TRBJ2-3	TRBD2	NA	CASSIILPSGRGDTQYF	TGTGCCAGTAGTATAATCCTCCCTAGCGGGAGGGGAGATACGCAGTATTTT
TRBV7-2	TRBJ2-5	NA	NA	CASSWSGTNQETQYF	TGTGCCAGCAGTTGGAGCGGGACAAACCAAGAGACCCAGTACTTC
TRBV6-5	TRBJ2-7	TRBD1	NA	CATQGLDREYEQYF	TGTGCCACCCAGGGTCTCGACAGGGAGTACGAGCAGTACTTC
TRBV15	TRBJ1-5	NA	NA	CATSSKDKGTFYSNQPQHF	TGTGCCACCAGCTCAAAAGACAAAGGGACATTCTATAGCAATCAGCCCCAGCATTTT
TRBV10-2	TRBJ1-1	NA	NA	CASSEMALAEAFF	TGCGCCAGCAGTGAAATGGCCTTGGCTGAAGCTTTCTTT
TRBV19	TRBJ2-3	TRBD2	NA	CASSILGLAGGRTDTQYF	TGTGCCAGTAGTATATTGGGACTAGCGGGAGGCCGCACAGATACGCAGTATTTT
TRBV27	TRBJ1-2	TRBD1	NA	CASSLFSVPGQGNYGYTF	TGTGCCAGCAGTTTATTTTCAGTCCCGGGACAGGGGAACTATGGCTACACCTTC
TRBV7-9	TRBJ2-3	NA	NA	CASSLQTGTPQYF	TGTGCCAGCAGCCTCCAAACCGGGACACCGCAGTATTTT
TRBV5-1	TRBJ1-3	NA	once	CASSHDSPGNTIYF	TGCGCCAGCAGCCACGACAGCCCTGGAAACACCATATATTTT
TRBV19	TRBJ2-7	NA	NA	CASRTQGISYEQYF	TGTGCCAGTAGGACGCAGGGGATCTCCTACGAGCAGTACTTC
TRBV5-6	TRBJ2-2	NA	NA	CASSSRRGTGELFF	TGTGCCAGCAGCTCCCGCAGGGGCACCGGGGAGCTGTTTTTT
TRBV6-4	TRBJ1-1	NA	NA	CASSADRMNTEAFF	TGTGCCAGCAGTGCGGACAGAATGAACACTGAAGCTTTCTTT
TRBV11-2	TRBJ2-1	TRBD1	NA	CASGTDPYNEQFF	TGTGCCAGCGGGACAGACCCTTACAATGAGCAGTTCTTC
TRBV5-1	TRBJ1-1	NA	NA	CASSLGQVNTEAFF	TGCGCCAGCAGCTTGGGACAGGTGAACACTGAAGCTTTCTTT
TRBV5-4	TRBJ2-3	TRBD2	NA	CASSLASSGGDTQYF	TGTGCCAGCAGCTTGGCCTCTAGCGGGGGAGATACGCAGTATTTT
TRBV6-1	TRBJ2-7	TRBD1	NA	CASKMTGVPYEQYF	TGTGCCAGCAAGATGACAGGGGTACCCTACGAGCAGTACTTC
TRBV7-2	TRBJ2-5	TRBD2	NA	CASSLTGLAGGGETQYF	TGTGCCAGCAGCTTAACCGGACTAGCGGGTGGTGGAGAGACCCAGTACTTC
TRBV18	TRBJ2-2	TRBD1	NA	CASPPGQVTGELFF	TGTGCCAGCCCACCGGGACAGGTCACCGGGGAGCTGTTTTTT
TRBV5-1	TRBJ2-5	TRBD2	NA	CASSLGGGAGETQYF	TGCGCCAGCAGCTTGGGGGGGGGAGCAGGAGAGACCCAGTACTTC
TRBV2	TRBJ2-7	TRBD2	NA	CASSEARMTSGTYEQYF	TGTGCCAGCAGTGAAGCGCGCATGACTAGCGGAACCTACGAGCAGTACTTC
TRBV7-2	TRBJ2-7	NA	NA	CASTLDLGDFDEQYF	TGTGCCAGCACCTTAGACCTCGGGGATTTCGACGAGCAGTACTTC
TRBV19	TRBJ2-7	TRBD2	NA	CASSSQSAGASEQYF	TGTGCCAGTAGTAGCCAGTCGGCGGGAGCTTCCGAGCAGTACTTC
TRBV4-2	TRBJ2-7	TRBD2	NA	CASSQVAELAGGNAYEQYF	TGTGCCAGCAGCCAAGTAGCCGAACTAGCGGGAGGCAATGCATACGAGCAGTACTTC
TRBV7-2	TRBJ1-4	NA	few	CASSLGPNEKLFF	TGTGCCAGCAGCTTGGGGCCTAATGAAAAACTGTTTTTT
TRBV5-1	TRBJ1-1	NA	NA	CASSPRPGGANTEAFF	TGCGCCAGCAGCCCTCGCCCGGGTGGGGCGAACACTGAAGCTTTCTTT
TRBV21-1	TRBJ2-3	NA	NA	CASSQKRGHRAELAGGNTDTQYF	TGTGCCAGCAGTCAAAAAAGGGGGCACAGGGCTGAACTAGCGGGAGGAAACACAGATACGCAGTATTTT
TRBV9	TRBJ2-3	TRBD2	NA	CASSRTSSGSSTDTQYF	TGTGCCAGCAGCCGCACTTCTAGCGGGTCTAGCACAGATACGCAGTATTTT
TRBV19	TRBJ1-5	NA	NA	CASSIQDSYQPQHF	TGTGCCAGTAGTATCCAAGACAGTTATCAGCCCCAGCATTTT
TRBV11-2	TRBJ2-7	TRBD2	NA	CASSLGGTSGRSSEQYF	TGTGCCAGCAGCTTAGGGGGGACTAGCGGGAGATCGAGTGAGCAGTACTTC
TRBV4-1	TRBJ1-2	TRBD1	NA	CASSQDRGQGYGYTF	TGCGCCAGCAGCCAAGATCGAGGACAGGGGTATGGCTACACCTTC